In this sample, the clone carrying this T cell receptor beta chain turned up a few times. The antigen is not known. Patients were all untreated before their thyroid surgery. The data belong to a study of metastatic and nonmetastatic thyroid tumors. General observations from the study: In blood and tumor, TCR beta diversity was reportedly significantly higher in malignant thyroid tumors than in benign nodules.

Authors' processing steps: CDR3 differences across clinicopathological groups were used to build a distant-metastasis classifier for papillary thyroid cancer. TCRdb re-clonotyped the PCR reads via MiXCR. For this entry, the V and J calls and clone size follow TCRdb and not the study's own pipeline. Of over 13,000 clones listed, about a quarter are singletons. CDR1 and CDR2 from the germline V gene are MNHNS and SASEGT. This CDR3 is 14 amino acids long. The J gene is TRBJ1-5, the V gene TRBV6-1; 7 bases line up with TRBD1. The DNA end is more similar to TRBJ2-3, so the J call may be wrong. Sequencing was carried out using tumor tissue. The TCR sequence derives from a female donor with papillary thyroid cancer or a benign thyroid nodule (not recorded which). Some clones in this sample may be carry-over from other donors' samples. CDR3 DNA sequence: TGTGCCAGCATACCAACAGGGGTCCGTCAGCCCCAGTATTTT. Translation gives CASIPTGVRQPQYF.